A selection of T cell receptor beta chains follows, all from one sample in a study of T cells after yellow fever vaccination. TCRdb processed the 5' RACE reads anew with MiXCR; each CDR3 protein has one entry. Among about 510,000 distinct CDR3 sequences listed, around a fifth were seen once. The sample in question was PBMCs, obtained less than 25 days after the first yellow fever vaccination. The receptors were sampled from a young man who received the YFV17D yellow fever vaccine. Each CDR3 is given with its conserved first and last residue. A D gene is named only where the DNA matches it firmly. Size values are once, few and many counts, or a class for expanded clones, and some rows have none.

>12|TRBJ2-5|-|few|TRBV20-1
CSARSQQETQYF
TGCAGTGCTAGGTCGCAGCAAGAGACCCAGTACTTC
>15|TRBJ1-1|-|few|TRBV5-1
CASSPNPGENTEAFF
TGCGCCAGCAGCCCCAATCCAGGGGAGAACACTGAAGCTTTCTTT
>13|TRBJ2-7|-|-|TRBV30
CAFEAGSSYEQYF
TGTGCCTTCGAGGCAGGAAGCTCCTACGAGCAGTACTTC
>16|TRBJ2-7|TRBD1|once|TRBV29-1
CSVALEMTGGYDEQYF
TGCAGCGTTGCCCTGGAAATGACAGGGGGCTATGACGAGCAGTACTTC
>13|TRBJ2-1|-|few|TRBV12-3/TRBV12-4
CASSRTSVYEQFF
TGTGCCAGCAGTAGAACGTCGGTCTATGAGCAGTTCTTC
>15|TRBJ1-1|TRBD1|few|TRBV5-1
CASSFWETGSTEAFF
TGCGCCAGCAGCTTTTGGGAGACAGGGTCCACTGAAGCTTTCTTT
>13|TRBJ2-2|-|-|TRBV7-6
CASNGGNTGELFF
TGTGCCAGCAACGGGGGGAACACCGGGGAGCTGTTTTTT
>17|TRBJ2-4|TRBD1|-|TRBV7-8
CASSYRPGQGYKNIQYF
TGTGCCAGCAGCTACCGCCCGGGACAGGGGTACAAAAACATTCAGTACTTC
>14|TRBJ2-1|TRBD2|-|TRBV7-8
CASSTGGASNEQFF
TGTGCCAGCAGCACCGGGGGGGCTAGCAATGAGCAGTTCTTC
>15|TRBJ2-7|TRBD2|few|TRBV12-3/TRBV12-4
CASSRGVRISYEQYF
TGTGCCAGCAGTCGGGGGGTAAGGATTTCCTACGAGCAGTACTTC
>13|TRBJ2-3|-|-|TRBV28
CASSSSSEDTQYF
TGTGCCAGCAGTTCCTCTTCTGAAGATACGCAGTATTTT
>13|TRBJ2-5|-|-|TRBV10-3
CAIGGRLQETQYF
TGTGCCATCGGGGGAAGGCTCCAAGAGACCCAGTACTTC
>13|TRBJ2-7|-|few|TRBV7-9
CASSLVLNYEQYF
TGTGCCAGCAGCTTAGTTCTCAACTACGAGCAGTACTTC
>12|TRBJ2-3|-|few|TRBV29-1
CSVEGPADTQYF
TGCAGCGTTGAAGGCCCCGCAGATACGCAGTATTTT
>18|TRBJ2-2|TRBD2|once|TRBV9
CASSVSASGGTNSGELFF
TGTGCCAGCAGCGTATCAGCTAGCGGGGGGACTAACTCCGGGGAGCTGTTTTTT
>14|TRBJ2-3|TRBD2|few|TRBV30
CAWSGLRGGSTQYF
TGTGCCTGGAGTGGACTTCGGGGGGGCTCTACGCAGTATTTT
>17|TRBJ2-1|TRBD2|-|TRBV7-3
CASSPQARAGGYNEQFF
TGTGCCAGCAGCCCCCAGGCGAGAGCGGGGGGCTACAATGAGCAGTTCTTC
>14|TRBJ2-7|TRBD2|many|TRBV7-2
CASCSSGGPYEQYF
TGTGCCAGCTGCTCTAGCGGGGGCCCCTACGAGCAGTACTTC
>13|TRBJ1-1|-|few|TRBV29-1
CSVEGGLQTEAFF
TGCAGCGTTGAAGGAGGGTTGCAGACTGAAGCTTTCTTT
>12|TRBJ1-1|-|-|TRBV11-1
CASSFRSTEAFF
TGTGCCAGCAGCTTTCGGAGCACTGAAGCTTTCTTT
>13|TRBJ2-7|-|many|TRBV7-9
CASSLAVVSEQYF
TGTGCCAGCAGCTTAGCTGTGGTGAGCGAGCAGTACTTC
>13|TRBJ2-2|-|few|TRBV29-1
CSVAGTNTGELFF
TGCAGCGTTGCAGGAACCAACACCGGGGAGCTGTTTTTT
>12|TRBJ1-2|TRBD1|few|TRBV7-9
CASQGGGYGYTF
TGTGCCAGCCAGGGGGGAGGATATGGCTACACCTTC
>16|TRBJ1-4|TRBD1|-|TRBV7-9
CASSFGTGATNEKLFF
TGTGCCAGCAGCTTCGGGACAGGGGCAACTAATGAAAAACTGTTTTTT
>15|TRBJ1-1|-|-|TRBV10-3
CAISESAGVNTEAFF
TGTGCCATCAGTGAGTCGGCTGGGGTGAACACTGAAGCTTTCTTT
>15|TRBJ2-1|TRBD1|-|TRBV5-1
CASSLIGGRYNEQFF
TGCGCCAGCAGCTTGATAGGGGGCAGGTACAATGAGCAGTTCTTC
>14|TRBJ1-5|TRBD1|few|TRBV28
CASSLFTGGQPQHF
TGTGCCAGCAGTTTGTTTACAGGGGGACAGCCCCAGCATTTT
>12|TRBJ2-7|-|few|TRBV7-2
CASSLISYEQYF
TGTGCCAGCAGCTTAATCTCCTACGAGCAGTACTTC
>15|TRBJ1-6|-|-|TRBV5-1
CASRRREGINSPLHF
TGCGCCAGCAGACGGAGGGAAGGGATCAATTCACCCCTCCACTTT
>15|TRBJ1-5|-|-|TRBV6-5
CASSYQDRRYQPQHF
TGTGCCAGCAGTTACCAGGACAGAAGGTACCAGCCCCAGCATTTT
>15|TRBJ2-2|-|-|TRBV9
CASSVGGSYTGELFF
TGTGCCAGCAGCGTAGGGGGTTCGTACACCGGGGAGCTGTTTTTT
>15|TRBJ2-1|-|-|TRBV12-3/TRBV12-4
CASTLWGGAANEQFF
TGTGCCAGTACACTATGGGGGGGGGCGGCCAATGAGCAGTTCTTC
>13|TRBJ1-2|-|few|TRBV6-6
CASSPQTRDGYTF
TGTGCCAGCAGTCCACAAACCAGGGATGGCTACACCTTC
>15|TRBJ2-4|TRBD1|-|TRBV10-3
CAISGGQGGYNIQYF
TGTGCCATCAGTGGAGGACAGGGGGGATACAACATTCAGTACTTC
>15|TRBJ2-5|TRBD1|-|TRBV7-3
CASSPGTGGWETQYF
TGTGCCAGCAGCCCAGGAACAGGGGGCTGGGAGACCCAGTACTTC
>15|TRBJ2-7|TRBD1|-|TRBV5-1
CASSLRRQGQGEQYF
TGCGCCAGCAGCTTGAGGAGACAGGGTCAGGGCGAGCAGTACTTC
>14|TRBJ2-1|-|-|TRBV7-3
CASSLTRFSGEQFF
TGTGCCAGCAGCTTAACCAGGTTCTCGGGTGAGCAGTTCTTC
>14|TRBJ1-6|TRBD1|few|TRBV5-1
CASSLGQGHSPLHF
TGCGCCAGCAGCTTGGGACAGGGGCATTCACCCCTCCACTTT
>13|TRBJ1-6|-|few|TRBV5-4
CASSLSWDSPLHF
TGTGCCAGCAGCTTGTCCTGGGATTCACCCCTCCACTTT
>15|TRBJ2-5|TRBD1|few|TRBV7-3
CASSAQGGRQETQYF
TGTGCCAGCAGCGCTCAAGGGGGCAGGCAAGAGACCCAGTACTTC
>16|TRBJ2-4|-|-|TRBV7-9
CASSLKSGEAKNIQYF
TGTGCCAGCAGCTTAAAAAGCGGTGAAGCCAAAAACATTCAGTACTTC
>12|TRBJ2-1|TRBD1|many|TRBV6-6
CASSLRDREQFF
TGTGCCAGCAGCCTCCGGGACAGGGAGCAGTTCTTC
>16|TRBJ2-5|-|-|TRBV29-1
CSVWGVRQGRRETQYF
TGCAGCGTTTGGGGGGTTCGGCAGGGACGGCGAGAGACCCAGTACTTC
>14|TRBJ2-1|TRBD2|-|TRBV10-3
CAISASGGDNEQFF
TGTGCCATCAGTGCCAGCGGGGGGGATAATGAGCAGTTCTTC
>14|TRBJ2-1|-|-|TRBV7-2
CASSLVGGDDEQFF
TGTGCCAGCAGCTTAGTGGGCGGTGACGATGAGCAGTTCTTC
>14|TRBJ1-2|TRBD1|-|TRBV7-9
CASSLGQVVYGYTF
TGTGCCAGCAGCCTCGGACAGGTCGTCTATGGCTACACCTTC
>15|TRBJ2-1|-|-|TRBV9
CASSMTGSSYNEQFF
TGTGCCAGCAGCATGACAGGTAGCTCCTACAATGAGCAGTTCTTC
>13|TRBJ2-6|-|-|TRBV6-2/TRBV6-3
CASSYRVVWVLTF
TGTGCCAGCAGTTACCGCGTGGTTTGGGTCCTGACTTTC
>14|TRBJ2-7|-|many|TRBV7-8
CASSLAGFGYEQYF
TGTGCCAGCAGCTTAGCGGGCTTTGGCTACGAGCAGTACTTC
>14|TRBJ2-1|TRBD2|few|TRBV5-1
CASSFKGTINEQFF
TGCGCCAGCAGCTTTAAAGGGACTATCAATGAGCAGTTCTTC
>14|TRBJ1-2|-|-|TRBV5-1
CASSLGGLQYGYTF
TGCGCCAGCAGCTTAGGGGGGCTGCAGTATGGCTACACCTTC
>17|TRBJ2-5|TRBD2|-|TRBV7-2
CASSYHRTSGGPETQYF
TGTGCCAGCAGCTACCATCGGACTAGCGGGGGACCAGAGACCCAGTACTTC
>16|TRBJ1-2|TRBD1|many|TRBV4-2
CASSQVGTGDNYGYTF
TGTGCCAGCAGCCAGGTCGGGACAGGCGATAACTATGGCTACACCTTC
>12|TRBJ2-1|-|many|TRBV7-9
CASSFAPNQQFF
TGTGCCAGCAGCTTTGCCCCTAACCAGCAGTTCTTC
>14|TRBJ2-1|-|-|TRBV7-2
CASSRGAGDNEQFF
TGTGCCAGCAGCCGGGGGGCCGGGGACAATGAGCAGTTCTTC
>13|TRBJ2-5|-|few|TRBV28
CASLIRGAETQYF
TGTGCCAGCCTTATTCGGGGTGCCGAGACCCAGTACTTC
>15|TRBJ2-1|TRBD2|few|TRBV9
CASSVWTSGGNEQFF
TGTGCCAGCAGCGTCTGGACTAGCGGGGGCAATGAGCAGTTCTTC
>15|TRBJ2-2|TRBD1|-|TRBV9
CASSGTGGYSGELFF
TGTGCCAGCAGCGGAACAGGGGGTTACTCCGGGGAGCTGTTTTTT
>17|TRBJ2-3|TRBD2|-|TRBV30
CAWSSPGGANYADTQYF
TGTGCCTGGAGTTCCCCCGGGGGGGCAAATTACGCAGATACGCAGTATTTT
>13|TRBJ1-5|-|-|TRBV29-1
CSVGFGSNQPQHF
TGCAGCGTTGGGTTTGGGAGCAATCAGCCCCAGCATTTT